This entry concerns a single T cell receptor (beta chain). These data come from a study of shared clonotypes between healthy human individuals. Study in general: Researchers assigned three CD4 naive, three CD4 memory, two CD8 naive and one CD8 memory plate to each donor.

The CDR3 has 16 amino acids. V lost 3 bases to trimming and J lost 2 bases, with 16 bases between them. The germline gives CDR1 SGHKS, CDR2 YYEKEE (reference sequence). Here immunoSEQ multiplex PCR was the method, and the copy in TCRdb shows in-frame clones only, minus some. The sample records over 950,000 clones, roughly 77% being singletons. The sequenced material came from memory CD4+ T cells from PBMCs. Subset noted: CD45RA-negative fraction. The sequence derives from a man younger than 30 in good health. Some clones in this sample may be carry-over from other donors' samples. V usage is TRBV5-5 and J usage is TRBJ2-3, with a weak D call TRBD1 (6 bases). CDR3 sequence reads: CASSSPKTGITDTQYF. The CDR3 bases are TGTGCCAGCAGCTCGCCCAAGACAGGTATCACAGATACGCAGTATTTT.